The 27 T cell receptor beta chains presented below share a single source sample, sequenced in a study of vaccination and CD4 T cells after COVID-19. These TCRs are of unknown antigen specificity. The Oncomine TCR Beta short-read assay was what sequenced the DNA obtained from cultured CD4+ T cells. From the PCR reads, TCRdb called clonotypes with MiXCR, one entry per CDR3 protein. The sample has about 16,000 distinct CDR3 sequences, 53% seen once; the top ten hold over 7%. Treatment specified: approximately nine-day PBMC culture with coronavirus spike peptide pools or control peptides (ViraFEST assay). The sequencing used CD4+ T cells from blood, cultured in vitro, collected before SARS-CoV-2 vaccination. These receptors all come from a human donor who had recovered from COVID-19.

J is TRBJ2-3 and V is TRBV20-1; 10 bases are shared with TRBD2. The length of the CDR3 is 17 residues. Germline V gene lookup returns CDR1 DFQATT and CDR2 SNEGSKA (reference sequence). Trimming took 0 bases from V and 6 from J; bases not matched to a gene: 12. The CDR3 DNA reads TGCAGTGCTAGAGATTCGGGGATAGGACTAGCGGTCGATACGCAGTATTTT. It specifies CSARDSGIGLAVDTQYF.

The chain has TRBV18 and TRBJ2-1; no definite D call. Germline V gene data show CDR1 as KGHSH and CDR2 as LQKENI. The V end lost 3 bases, the J end lost 2 bases, and 11 bases lay between the germline ends. The CDR3 loop spans 15 amino acids. This CDR3 is CASSPSTPPYNEQFF. CDR3 DNA sequence: TGTGCCAGCTCACCTAGTACGCCTCCCTACAATGAGCAGTTCTTC.

V is TRBV6-1 and J is TRBJ2-3; a possible D gene is TRBD2 (6 bases). V dropped 6 bases and J dropped 3 bases, with 10 bases sitting between them. Germline CDR1 and CDR2: MNHNS and SASEGT. The CDR3 is 13 residues long. CDR3: CASSGGTTDTQYF. CDR3 sequence (DNA): TGTGCCAGCAGCGGGGGAACGACAGATACGCAGTATTTT.

This rearrangement joins TRBV2 to TRBJ2-5; no clear D. V was cut by 1 base and J by 13 bases, with 10 bases left in between. The CDR3 sequence is 11 residues long. Germline values: CDR1 SNHLY, CDR2 FYNNEI. In nucleotides, the CDR3 is TGTGCCAGCAGTGAAGACTCAATTTTGTACTTC. Translated, it gives CASSEDSILYF.

V usage is TRBV7-3 and J usage is TRBJ2-7, with D possibly being TRBD1 or TRBD2 (5 bases each). CDR1 is SGHTA and CDR2 is FQGTGA in the germline V gene. Trimming took 5 bases from V and 2 from J, leaving 13 bases between them. The CDR3 contains 14 residues. The CDR3 region has the DNA TGTGCCAGCAGCCCGGGGACCGGAACCTACGAGCAGTACTTC. This encodes CASSPGTGTYEQYF.

This chain joins TRBV24-1 and TRBJ2-5, with 12 bases lining up with TRBD2. J was trimmed by 9 bases and V by 2 bases; bases with no gene match: 9. Germline V gene lookup returns CDR1 KGHDR and CDR2 SFDVKD. The CDR3 length is 16 residues. The CDR3 reads CATSDSGTSGSQAQYF. The DNA for the CDR3 is TGTGCCACCAGTGATTCCGGGACTAGCGGGTCCCAAGCCCAGTACTTC.

The V call is TRBV18, the J call TRBJ2-5; TRBD2 aligns across 8 bases. V trimming: 2 bases; J trimming: 4 bases; junction bases outside the gene matches: 6. The germline CDR1 and CDR2 sequences are KGHSH and LQKENI. The CDR3 runs 15 residues. This CDR3 reads CASSPEGLGGETQYF. The CDR3 DNA reads TGTGCCAGCTCACCAGAGGGACTAGGGGGAGAGACCCAGTACTTC.

V is TRBV5-5 and J is TRBJ1-6; 7 positions match TRBD1. V trimming: 1 base; J trimming: 5 bases; junction bases outside the gene matches: 3. Germline CDR1 and CDR2: SGHKS and YYEKEE (reference sequence). The CDR3 loop spans 15 amino acids. CDR3 coding DNA: TGTGCCAGCAGCTTGTTTGGGACAGATAATTCACCCCTCCACTTT. It translates to CASSLFGTDNSPLHF.

Only a few counts were recorded for this clonotype. The chain joins TRBV7-3 to TRBJ2-7; D is perhaps TRBD2 (6 bases). Trimming shortened V by 1 base and J by 6 bases, and 16 bases separated the two germline ends. This CDR3 contains 15 residues. Germline CDR1 and CDR2: SGHTA and FQGTGA. CDR3 in amino acids: CASSLNGLASGEQYF. CDR3 DNA sequence: TGTGCCAGCAGCTTAAATGGCCTAGCGAGCGGCGAGCAGTACTTC.

This chain connects TRBV20-1 to TRBJ2-7; weak D call: TRBD1 (6 bases). V lost 8 bases and J 0 bases, leaving 14 bases between the germline ends. Germline V gives CDR1 DFQATT, CDR2 SNEGSKA (reference sequence). The CDR3 length is 13 residues. CDR3 sequence reads: CSFRTASSYEQYF. CDR3 sequence (DNA): TGCAGTTTTCGGACAGCTAGCTCCTACGAGCAGTACTTC.

This sequence joins TRBV30 and TRBJ2-1, with D uncertain. Germline values: CDR1 GTSNPN, CDR2 SVGIG (reference sequence). The CDR3 is made up of 14 amino acids. Trimming removed 1 base at V and 8 bases at J, with 15 bases between. The CDR3 spells CAWSDYPASDEQFF. CDR3 sequence (DNA): TGTGCCTGGAGTGATTACCCCGCGTCCGATGAGCAGTTCTTC.

This clonotype was seen only once. The chain joins TRBV6-1 to TRBJ1-2; no reliable D call. The V end lost 2 bases, the J end lost 4 bases, and 14 bases lay between the germline ends. Germline assignment: CDR1 MNHNS and CDR2 SASEGT. The CDR3 runs to 15 residues. The DNA for the CDR3 is TGTGCCAGCAGTGAAATGACGGTCGGATTCTATGGCTACACCTTC. Translating gives CASSEMTVGFYGYTF.

This clonotype has a handful of counts. This sequence joins TRBV12-3 or TRBV12-4 and TRBJ1-6; the match to TRBD1 covers 7 bases. CDR3 size: 18 residues. V shed 3 bases and J 0 bases; nucleotides not matched to a gene: 8. The chain's CDR3 is CASSFRYYRGSYNSPLHF. CDR3 bases: TGTGCCAGCAGTTTTAGATATTACAGGGGCTCCTATAATTCACCCCTCCACTTT.

This chain connects TRBV20-1 to TRBJ2-2; 7 nucleotides match TRBD2. The CDR3 sequence is 14 residues long. Looked up from germline, CDR1 is DFQATT and CDR2 is SNEGSKA (reference sequence). Trimming took 5 bases from V and 2 from J; bases not matched to a gene: 5. CDR3 nucleotide sequence: TGCAGTGCTGAGGGACTACTCAACACCGGGGAGCTGTTTTTT. This encodes CSAEGLLNTGELFF.

This chain links TRBV5-6 with TRBJ2-5, with 8 bases matching TRBD1. Trimming took 3 bases from V and 4 from J; bases not matched to a gene: 8. The CDR3 runs 15 residues. Germline V gene data show CDR1 as SGHDT and CDR2 as YYEEEE. CDR3 loop: CASSSDRGTGETQYF. DNA for the CDR3: TGTGCCAGCAGCTCCGACAGGGGAACGGGAGAGACCCAGTACTTC.

This rearrangement joins TRBV28 to TRBJ1-5, with D possibly matching TRBD1 (6 bases). The CDR3 extends over 15 amino acids. Trimming cost V 5 bases and J 7 bases, with 18 bases left between them. Germline V gene lookup returns CDR1 MDHEN and CDR2 SYDVKM. CDR3: CASSPLSGDPQPQHF. CDR3 nucleotides: TGTGCCAGCAGTCCCCTCTCAGGGGACCCACAGCCCCAGCATTTT.

This chain joins TRBV6-5 and TRBJ1-2; 9 bases agree with TRBD1. After removal of 1 base from V and 2 bases from J, the junction contained 5 bases not matched to a gene. The CDR3 is 16 amino acids. CDR1 MNHEY and CDR2 SVGAGI come from the germline V gene. The CDR3 spells CASSYFSGTGNYGYTF. As DNA, the CDR3 is TGTGCCAGCAGTTACTTTTCGGGGACAGGGAACTATGGCTACACCTTC.

Here the CDR3 reads CSARGASGVTDTQYF. The CDR3 DNA reads TGCAGTGCTAGGGGGGCTAGCGGTGTCACAGATACGCAGTATTTT. The rearrangement links TRBV20-1 to TRBJ2-3, with D perhaps TRBD2 (7 bases). The CDR3 is 15 residues long. V was cut by 3 bases and J by 2 bases, with 15 bases left in between. Germline CDR1 reads DFQATT; CDR2 reads SNEGSKA (reference sequence).

V and J are TRBV15 and TRBJ1-1, with TRBD1 identical over 7 bases. Germline loops: CDR1 LNHNV, CDR2 YYDKDF (reference sequence). The CDR3 has 15 amino acids. Losses at the gene ends were 0 bases for V and 7 bases for J; bases not matched to a gene: 8. CDR3 coding DNA: TGTGCCACCAGCAGAGATCGGGACAGCCCTCTTGAAGCTTTCTTT. Translation: CATSRDRDSPLEAFF. Full variable domain (missing parts from reference TRBV15 and TRBJ1-1): DAMVIQNPRYQVTQFGKPVTLSCSQTLNHNVMYWYQQKSSQAPKLLFHYYDKDFNNEADTPDNFQSRRPNTSFCFLDIRSPGLGDTAMYLCATSRDRDSPLEAFFGQGTRLTVV.

V is TRBV7-2 and J is TRBJ2-3; unclear D gene. The CDR3 length is 13 residues. Germline lookup yields CDR1 SGHTA and CDR2 FQGNSA. Trimming left V 5 bases short and J 0 bases short, with 6 bases between. As DNA, the CDR3 is TGTGCCAGCAGCCGGCTTAGCACAGATACGCAGTATTTT. Translated: CASSRLSTDTQYF.

The chain uses TRBV2 and TRBJ2-5; a weak D match, TRBD1 (5 bases). In germline, CDR1 is SNHLY, CDR2 FYNNEI. The ends were cut back, 3 bases at V and 4 bases at J, with 9 bases in the middle. The CDR3 totals 13 residues. The CDR3 DNA reads as TGTGCCAGCAGTGATGGCAGGGCAGAGACCCAGTACTTC. This codes for CASSDGRAETQYF.

This clonotype was observed a handful of times. This chain uses TRBV25-1 with TRBJ2-7; 11 bases align to TRBD2. The germline gives CDR1 MGHDK, CDR2 SYGVNS. V was clipped by 4 bases and J by 6 bases; unmatched bases: 2. The length of the CDR3 is 13 residues. CDR3 DNA sequence: TGTGCCAGCAGTGGGCTAGCGGGAGGCGAGCAGTACTTC. Translation gives CASSGLAGGEQYF.

The chain links TRBV28 to TRBJ1-2; perhaps TRBD1 as D (6 bases). Germline V lookup: CDR1 MDHEN, CDR2 SYDVKM. Trimming pared 5 bases from V and 4 bases from J, leaving 11 bases between. The CDR3 consists of 13 residues. CDR3 nucleotides: TGTGCCAGCAGTCTGACAGGCGCCTATGGCTACACCTTC. Translating it yields CASSLTGAYGYTF.

The gene calls are TRBV20-1 and TRBJ2-4; 10 bases line up with TRBD2. CDR1 DFQATT and CDR2 SNEGSKA come from the germline V gene (reference sequence). CDR3 length: 15 residues. Trimming removed 4 bases from V and 11 bases from J; junction bases left unmatched: 14. CDR3 in amino acids: CSATGALAGAAFQYF. CDR3 sequence (DNA): TGCAGTGCTACGGGGGCCCTAGCGGGAGCGGCCTTTCAGTACTTC.

The rearrangement joins TRBV20-1 to TRBJ2-7; no clear D gene. This CDR3 comprises 12 residues. Germline V gene sequence: CDR1 DFQATT, CDR2 SNEGSKA (reference sequence). V dropped 6 bases and J dropped 0 bases, with 9 bases sitting between them. CDR3 amino acids: CSADASSYEQYF. The DNA for the CDR3 is TGCAGTGCCGACGCCAGCTCCTACGAGCAGTACTTC.

The chain uses TRBV7-2 and TRBJ2-1; 9 positions match TRBD2. The CDR3 length is 15 residues. Germline V gene data show CDR1 as SGHTA and CDR2 as FQGNSA. V shed 3 bases and J 4 bases; nucleotides not matched to a gene: 4. The CDR3 region is CASSLGTSRYNEQFF. CDR3 sequence (DNA): TGTGCCAGCAGCTTGGGGACTAGCCGTTACAATGAGCAGTTCTTC.

The sample holds one count of this clonotype. V is TRBV7-8 and J is TRBJ1-1; no clear D gene. Per the germline V gene, CDR1 is SGHVS and CDR2 is FQNEAQ. CDR3 length equals 14 residues. The V end was cut by 3 bases, the J end by 1 base, with 9 bases between. The CDR3 DNA is TGTGCCAGCAGCTTCACGACGGGGAACACTGAAGCTTTCTTT. Translated, it gives CASSFTTGNTEAFF.